These 2 T cell receptor beta chains came from one sample sequenced in a study of CD8+CD57+ T cells in acquired aplastic anemia. Before being chosen for sequencing, patients had shown CD8+CD57+ cell expansion by flow cytometry. Researchers used genomic DNA as the template to profile TCR beta VDJ and CDR3. TCRdb re-called the reads through MiXCR, storing one row per CDR3 protein. This table holds about 180,000 distinct CDR3 sequences, about half found once. Input material: sorted CD4+, CD8+, or CD8+CD57+ T cells (not recorded which) from PBMCs. These receptors all stem from a human donor with aplastic anemia.

The chain recombines TRBV20-1 with TRBJ1-3; a possible D gene is TRBD1 (5 bases). The CDR3 has 13 amino acids. V gave up 3 bases and J gave up 1 base, with 7 bases separating them. Germline-derived CDR1 and CDR2 are DFQATT and SNEGSKA (reference sequence). This chain's CDR3 is CSARGGSGNTIYF. CDR3 coding DNA: TGCAGTGCTAGGGGGGGATCTGGAAACACCATATATTTT.

This clonotype was found many times. V gene TRBV4-1 combines with J gene TRBJ1-2; a possible D gene is TRBD1 (5 bases). V lost 1 base and J lost 5, with 11 bases in between. This CDR3 is 14 amino acids long. Germline V gives CDR1 MGHRA, CDR2 YSYEKL. Here the CDR3 DNA reads TGCGCCAGCAGCCAAGTGACAGAACCATATGGCTACACCTTC. Encoded protein: CASSQVTEPYGYTF.